This T cell receptor (beta chain) was retrieved from a study of chemoradiotherapy in HPV16-positive cancers. Study-wide results and caveats: Candidate HPV-specific clones and E7-related TCR motifs grew in tumor during treatment. For HPV16-positive patients, expanding HPV-responsive T cells associated with longer recurrence-free survival.

Looked up from germline, CDR1 is MNHNS and CDR2 is SASEGT. This CDR3 has 15 amino acids. V gave up 2 bases and J gave up 4 bases, with 12 bases separating them. The data were produced by immunoSEQ multiplex PCR, yet TCRdb's version contains in-frame clones alone and is incomplete. Among 15,000 or so clones listed, 89% were seen once. With regard to this clone: Antigen unknown.

Sequenced material: blood, taken from a patient who underwent chemoradiotherapy. The chain recombines TRBV6-1 with TRBJ1-5; no clear D gene. The clonotype was recovered from a human donor with HPV-associated anogenital cancer. As DNA, the CDR3 is TGTGCCAGCAGTGAACGGTTGCACGGTAATCAGCCCCAGCATTTT. As protein: CASSERLHGNQPQHF.